This TCR beta chain originates from a study of neurological immune-mediated disorders. V gave up 5 bases and J gave up 2 bases; unmatched junction bases: 16. The length of the CDR3 is 18 residues. Germline-derived CDR1 and CDR2 are SGHVS and FQNEAQ. This clonotype has a handful of counts. What it recognizes is unknown. General study points: The most TCR clonal expansion was seen in HTLV-1-associated myelopathy, and the least was seen in multiple sclerosis, which fell below healthy controls.

A single record per CDR3 protein comes from TCRdb applying MiXCR to the 5' RACE reads. The sample contains about 27,000 distinct CDR3 sequences, 3.3% of which appear only once. This clonotype was sampled from a woman aged 30 to 39 with multiple sclerosis. The source material was PBMCs. The V call is TRBV7-8, the J call TRBJ2-7; 9 positions match TRBD1. CDR3 loop: CASSPRTQKGTGTYEQYF. The CDR3 DNA reads TGTGCCAGCAGCCCGCGCACCCAGAAAGGGACAGGGACCTACGAGCAGTACTTC. Combining the CDR3 with reference TRBV7-8 and TRBJ2-7 gives the whole variable domain GAGVSQSPRYKVAKRGQDVALRCDPISGHVSLFWYQQALGQGPEFLTYFQNEAQLDKSGLPSDRFFAERPEGSVSTLKIQRTQQEDSAVYLCASSPRTQKGTGTYEQYFGPGTRLTVT.